The 7 T cell receptor beta chains reported below all come from one sample, sequenced in a study of blood T cell repertoires in COVID-19. The method was immunoSEQ multiplex PCR; TCRdb's version includes in-frame clones alone and lacks a portion of them. Of almost 250,000 clones listed, 85% are singletons. Sequenced sample: PBMCs or T cells enriched from blood (not recorded which). These receptors were collected from a woman between 45 and 60 years old with acute COVID-19.

The rearrangement links TRBV9 to TRBJ1-1; 8 bases align to TRBD1. The CDR3 totals 17 residues. Germline V gene data show CDR1 as SGDLS and CDR2 as YYNGEE. V trimming: 1 base; J trimming: 1 base; junction bases outside the gene matches: 9. CDR3 in DNA: TGTGCCAGCAGCGTACACCCTCCCGGACAGGGGAACACTGAAGCTTTCTTT. Its translation is CASSVHPPGQGNTEAFF.

This chain connects TRBV7-9 to TRBJ1-4; a possible D gene is TRBD1 (6 bases). Germline V gene sequence: CDR1 SEHNR, CDR2 FQNEAQ (reference sequence). This CDR3 comprises 14 residues. V was trimmed by 4 bases and J by 7 bases, leaving 13 bases between them. In nucleotides, the CDR3 is TGTGCCAGCAGCTCCGGGACACCCCCTGAAAAACTGTTTTTT. This gives the protein CASSSGTPPEKLFF.

The chain links TRBV6-2 or TRBV6-3 to TRBJ1-2; possible D gene TRBD1, 5 bases. Germline lookup yields CDR1 MNHEY and CDR2 SVGEGT. Trimming pared 0 bases from V and 5 bases from J, leaving 16 bases between. CDR3 length: 16 residues. The CDR3 nucleotides are TGTGCCAGCAGTTACTCATCCCGACAGACATCGTATGGCTACACCTTC. Its translation: CASSYSSRQTSYGYTF.

This rearrangement joins TRBV7-2 to TRBJ2-7, with 10 bases identical to TRBD2. This CDR3 region has 17 residues. Germline-derived CDR1 and CDR2 are SGHTA and FQGNSA. With 2 bases clipped from V and 8 bases from J, the junction kept 15 bases outside the gene matches. CDR3 nucleotide sequence: TGTGCCAGCAGCTTATACCTAGCGGGGGCCGATTCAAGCAAGCAGTACTTC. Its protein is CASSLYLAGADSSKQYF.

The chain employs TRBV7-5 and TRBJ1-5; the table's D call, TRBD1, was not checked against the DNA. TRBV7-5 is designated a pseudogene. The CDR3 sequence is 15 residues long. CDR3 nucleotide sequence: TGTGCCAGAAGCAGAAGACAGGGGGCCTGGCAGCCCCAGCATTTT. Translating gives CARSRRQGAWQPQHF.

The gene calls are TRBV7-6 and TRBJ1-6, with 9 bases identical to TRBD1. The CDR3 consists of 15 residues. Germline V gene data show CDR1 as SGHVS and CDR2 as FNYEAQ. Trimming took 1 base from V and 10 from J; bases not matched to a gene: 5. This CDR3 is CASSLVTGGGSPLHF. DNA for the CDR3: TGTGCCAGCAGCTTAGTAACAGGGGGCGGATCACCCCTCCACTTT.

The V call is TRBV7-2, the J call TRBJ2-7, with a tentative D call TRBD2 (7 bases). From germline, CDR1 is SGHTA and CDR2 FQGNSA. The CDR3 is made up of 18 amino acids. The V end lost 1 base, the J end lost 3 bases, and 22 bases lay between the germline ends. The CDR3 loop is CASSLGALGGGYSYEQYF. CDR3 nucleotide sequence: TGTGCCAGCAGCTTAGGGGCCCTTGGCGGGGGCTACAGCTACGAGCAGTACTTC.